Below are 17 T cell receptor beta chains sequenced from a single sample in a study of CD8 T cells in ankylosing spondylitis. One entry per CDR3 protein, called by TCRdb with MiXCR from the 5' RACE reads. The sample includes some 87,000 distinct CDR3 sequences, around 30% of them seen just once. Material for sequencing was blood, either unsorted or a sorted T cell fraction (not recorded which). All receptors come from a male donor with ankylosing spondylitis or in good health (not recorded which).

This chain uses TRBV28 with TRBJ2-7; D remains ambiguous. This CDR3 comprises 14 residues. The V gene's germline CDR1 is MDHEN and CDR2 SYDVKM. V was pared by 5 bases and J by 4 bases, with 15 bases between. The CDR3 here is CASSPQTGGYEQYV. CDR3 coding DNA: TGTGCCAGCAGTCCCCAGACGGGTGGGTACGAGCAGTACGTC.

This chain uses TRBV5-1 with TRBJ2-3; a possible D gene is TRBD2 (5 bases). The CDR3 covers 15 residues. The V gene's germline CDR1 is SGHRS and CDR2 YFSETQ. Between the trimmed V and J ends, which lost 6 bases and 2 bases, there was a span of 16 bases. The CDR3 loop is CASTLDGKDTDTQYF. The CDR3 DNA reads as TGCGCCAGCACTCTGGACGGGAAAGACACAGATACGCAGTATTTT.

This clonotype was detected a few times. V gene TRBV7-9 combines with J gene TRBJ1-5; D ambiguous. V was cut by 1 base and J by 3 bases, with 7 bases left in between. The germline V gene encodes CDR1 SEHNR and CDR2 FQNEAQ (reference sequence). This CDR3 is built from 14 residues. CDR3 in amino acids: CASSLGRTNQPQHF. CDR3 bases: TGTGCCAGCAGCTTAGGCAGGACCAATCAGCCCCAGCATTTT.

There are a few counts of this clonotype. The CDR3 spells CSASGGGRTDTQYF. The CDR3 DNA reads TGCAGTGCTAGTGGCGGGGGGCGCACAGATACGCAGTATTTT. V usage is TRBV20-1 and J usage is TRBJ2-3, with TRBD2 matching 8 bases. This CDR3 contains 14 residues. CDR1 is DFQATT and CDR2 is SNEGSKA in the germline V gene (reference sequence). Trimming cost V 3 bases and J 1 base; bases outside gene matches: 3.

The chain has TRBV7-9 and TRBJ2-2; possibly TRBD1 for D (5 bases). Germline values: CDR1 SEHNR, CDR2 FQNEAQ (reference sequence). The V end was cut by 3 bases, the J end by 5 bases, with 13 bases between. The CDR3 length is 15 residues. The CDR3 DNA reads as TGTGCCAGCAGCTTGGCGACAGCCTCGACCGGGGAGCTGTTTTTT. It is translated as CASSLATASTGELFF. The entire variable domain, with the rest obtained from reference TRBV7-9 and TRBJ2-2, is as follows: DTGVSQNPRHKITKRGQNVTFRCDPISEHNRLYWYRQTLGQGPEFLTYFQNEAQLEKSRLLSDRFSAERPKGSFSTLEIQRTEQGDSAMYLCASSLATASTGELFFGEGSRLTVL.

This clonotype was seen more than once but under ten times. The CDR3: CSASRPGNGGMGEQFF. The CDR3 nucleotides are TGCAGTGCTAGTAGGCCAGGGAATGGAGGGATGGGTGAGCAGTTCTTC. The chain recombines TRBV20-1 with TRBJ2-1; weak D call: TRBD2 (6 bases). Germline V gives CDR1 DFQATT, CDR2 SNEGSKA (reference sequence). The CDR3 consists of 16 residues. V shed 3 bases and J shed 9 bases, with 24 bases lying between them.

This chain links TRBV20-1 with TRBJ1-1; D perhaps matches TRBD1 (6 bases). Trimming stripped 6 bases from V and 1 base from J, with 12 bases between. CDR1 DFQATT and CDR2 SNEGSKA come from the germline V gene (reference sequence). This CDR3 comprises 13 residues. The CDR3 here is CSARHRANTEAFF. CDR3 nucleotides: TGCAGTGCCCGTCACAGGGCGAACACTGAAGCTTTCTTT.

The J gene is TRBJ1-4, the V gene TRBV7-6; D is ambiguous. V lost 2 bases and J lost 5, with 15 bases in between. Germline V CDR1 and CDR2: SGHVS, FNYEAQ. This CDR3 region has 16 residues. The CDR3 DNA reads TGTGCCAGCAGCTTATGGCCGGGGATAGAGAATGAAAAACTGTTTTTT. Translated, it gives CASSLWPGIENEKLFF. Full variable domain (remainder filled in from reference TRBV7-6 and TRBJ1-4): GAGVSQSPRYKVTKRGQDVALRCDPISGHVSLYWYRQALGQGPEFLTYFNYEAQQDKSGLPNDRFSAERPEGSISTLTIQRTEQRDSAMYRCASSLWPGIENEKLFFGSGTQLSVL.

V and J are TRBV7-2 and TRBJ1-5; 7 positions agree with TRBD1. Germline V gene sequence: CDR1 SGHTA, CDR2 FQGNSA. CDR3 length: 16 amino acids. Germline trimming cut 5 bases from V and 10 bases from J; bases unmatched to any gene: 17. CDR3 DNA: TGTGCCAGCAGCCTGTGGGACAGCAGGGTGACGTTACCCCAGCATTTT. Translating it yields CASSLWDSRVTLPQHF.

This chain joins TRBV5-1 and TRBJ2-3, with D unresolved. The germline CDR1 and CDR2 sequences are SGHRS and YFSETQ. Trimming removed 0 bases at V and 4 bases at J, with 9 bases between. The CDR3 totals 14 residues. In DNA form, the CDR3 reads TGCGCCAGCAGCTTGGGCAGTGAGGCAGATACGCAGTATTTT. It specifies CASSLGSEADTQYF. Combining the CDR3 with reference TRBV5-1 and TRBJ2-3 gives the whole variable domain KAGVTQTPRYLIKTRGQQVTLSCSPISGHRSVSWYQQTPGQGLQFLFEYFSETQRNKGNFPGRFSGRQFSNSRSEMNVSTLELGDSALYLCASSLGSEADTQYFGPGTRLTVL.

The chain links TRBV20-1 to TRBJ1-5; no reliable D call. V was shortened by 6 bases and J by 6 bases, with 12 bases between the two germline ends. Germline V gene data show CDR1 as DFQATT and CDR2 as SNEGSKA (reference sequence). The CDR3 extends over 12 amino acids. The CDR3 here is CSALSGGQPQHF. The CDR3 DNA reads as TGCAGTGCCCTCTCGGGTGGTCAGCCCCAGCATTTT.

This clonotype was detected only a few times. The V call is TRBV5-1, the J call TRBJ1-2; TRBD1 is a possible D gene (5 bases). This CDR3 region has 14 residues. The germline V gene encodes CDR1 SGHRS and CDR2 YFSETQ. The ends were cut back, 3 bases at V and 0 bases at J, with 9 bases in the middle. The CDR3 bases are TGCGCCAGCAGCTCTACAGGCGCTAACTATGGCTACACCTTC. Translation: CASSSTGANYGYTF.

This clonotype has only a few counts. The chain uses TRBV10-3 and TRBJ2-5, with a tentative D call TRBD1 (6 bases). Per the germline V gene, CDR1 is ENHRY and CDR2 is SYGVKD. Trimming left V 6 bases short and J 5 bases short, with 13 bases between. This CDR3 has 13 residues. Here the CDR3 DNA reads TGTGCCATCAGCGCCGGGACATTGGAGACCCAGTACTTC. Translation gives CAISAGTLETQYF.

This clonotype appeared a few times. The V call is TRBV12-3 or TRBV12-4, the J call TRBJ2-1, with 11 bases that match TRBD2. V lost 1 base to trimming and J lost 8 bases; unmatched junction nucleotides: 4. This CDR3 is built from 15 residues. As DNA, the CDR3 is TGTGCCAGCAGTTTAGATAGCGGGAGGGCCCATGAGCAGTTCTTC. It encodes CASSLDSGRAHEQFF.

The rearrangement joins TRBV7-3 to TRBJ2-2; D assignment may be TRBD1 or TRBD2 (5 bases each). This CDR3 spans 14 amino acids. The germline gives CDR1 SGHTA, CDR2 FQGTGA. Trimming cost V 0 bases and J 6 bases, with 8 bases left between them. The DNA for the CDR3 is TGTGCCAGCAGCTTAACGCTGGGGGCCGGGGAGCTGTTTTTT. Translating it yields CASSLTLGAGELFF.

This clonotype came up a few times. The J gene is TRBJ2-2, the V gene TRBV7-9; 11 bases agree with TRBD2. V was clipped by 3 bases and J by 5 bases; unmatched bases: 5. This CDR3 is built from 16 residues. The germline gives CDR1 SEHNR, CDR2 FQNEAQ (reference sequence). The CDR3 here is CASSFLLAGVTGELFF. CDR3 in DNA: TGTGCCAGCAGCTTTTTACTAGCGGGAGTTACCGGGGAGCTGTTTTTT. Full variable domain (rest looked up from reference TRBV7-9 and TRBJ2-2): DTGVSQNPRHKITKRGQNVTFRCDPISEHNRLYWYRQTLGQGPEFLTYFQNEAQLEKSRLLSDRFSAERPKGSFSTLEIQRTEQGDSAMYLCASSFLLAGVTGELFFGEGSRLTVL.

This clonotype came up a few times. The chain combines TRBV27 with TRBJ2-5; no definite D call. CDR3 size: 15 residues. Germline CDR1 is MNHEY and CDR2 is SMNVEV (reference sequence). V was shortened by 0 bases and J by 5 bases, with 13 bases between the two germline ends. The CDR3 loop is CASSLSELTFETQYF. CDR3 sequence (DNA): TGTGCCAGCAGTTTATCGGAGTTGACATTCGAGACCCAGTACTTC.